This T cell receptor beta chain is from a study of control samples from healthy donors and cancer patients (dated by TCRdb to about 2020). From the cysteine up to the phenylalanine, the CDR3 has a length of 16 residues. Left in the record is the CDR3 DNA by itself, 48 bases read in frame from the first base. CDR1 and CDR2 are read off the germline V gene (reference sequence) as LNHNV and YYDKDF. Germline trimming: 0 bases from V, 4 bases from J; junction bases outside gene matches: 7. To prepare the library, the immunoSEQ multiplex PCR assay was applied. The source is immuneACCESS, and TCRdb retained only in-frame sequences with V and J called. Part of the clones is not carried over; for the studies checked, unresolved V genes explain less than half of this, and the remainder is unexplained. The sample profile shows under 80,000 clones; 93% of them were found once. The top ten clonotypes cover about 1.3% of the sample.

Turning to this clone: The target of this receptor is not known. Per-base quality was not reported, and no clone a single base away is much larger than it.

Sequencing was done on a sample of PBMCs. The rearrangement joined TRBV15 to TRBJ2-3; 7 middle bases align to TRBD1. This receptor was obtained from a woman in her 40s with lung cancer. This receptor carries the CDR3 CATSRDLRQGADTQYF. The DNA reads as follows: TGTGCCACCAGCAGAGATCTCCGGCAGGGGGCAGATACGCAGTATTTT.